This T cell receptor (beta chain) came from a study of cytomegalovirus exposure and HLA in healthy donors listed by TCRdb under 2017. Broadly, across the study: According to an earlier analysis of several hundred of the donors, 150 million to 200 million T cells yielded 120 million or so unique TCR beta sequences and 250 to 350 Gb of sequence data. On average, around 230,000 unique TCR beta nucleotide sequences were sequenced per donor among several hundred genotyped donors of the cohort, with 15% to 20% of those sequences being non-productive. A later analysis re-examined previously published TCR beta repertoires from more than 550 donors and added high-resolution HLA genotyping to investigate patterns of TCR occurrence. Besides the first cohort of hundreds of subjects, a separate validation cohort made up of some 110 different subjects was used. An early release covering 500 to 750 HLA-typed donors comprised about 310 gigabases of sequencing data and around 86 million unique TCR sequences. The later analysis used no new phenotypic data to find candidate immune exposures, relying instead on TCR beta sequences and their occurrence across donors. A later genetic analysis took genome-wide SNP genotypes for about three fifths of the 666 donors and used that subset as a discovery cohort. To predict cytomegalovirus infection status, the study brought together high-throughput TCR immunosequencing, statistical association of individual TCRs with disease status, and machine learning. The study was designed to test whether signatures of past pathogen exposure could be identified by cataloging public T cell receptors. An earlier analysis of 587 of the donors used high-throughput TCR beta sequencing to judge whether each TCR beta V gene segment behaved as functional or pseudogenic. All discovery cohort repertoires had been generated on a single sequencing platform. Of the approximately 400 genotyped donors, roughly 80% fell in the genetic ancestry cluster associated with self-reported Caucasian donors. Both class I and class II loci were covered by HLA typing, at four-digit resolution. Roughly five DR-DQ haplotypes were handled as single units for association and clustering because linkage in the cohort was strong. Typing coverage differed by locus: A, B, C, DRB1 and DQB1 were typed in about 629-640 donors, DQA1 in 522, DPA1 in 600 to 610, and DPB1 in around 440. The T cell repertoires of 550 to 850 subjects were profiled by immunosequencing and related to cytomegalovirus serostatus. Alongside the repertoire data, information on donor age, sex, ethnicity and CMV serostatus was compiled.

A word on this clone: Its target antigen remains unknown. Base qualities are not recorded, but no much larger clone differs from it by a single base.

Library prep was done by the immunoSEQ multiplex PCR assay. The multiplex PCR relied on a mix of 60 forward primers for TCR Vbeta segments and 13 reverse primers for TCR Jbeta segments. Amplification of the CDR3 region of rearranged TCR beta genes was performed with a multiplex PCR assay on genomic DNA. The Illumina HiSeq System was used to sequence the amplified TCR beta libraries as 87-base-pair reads. The original methods were these. A later analysis counted tens of millions of unique TCR beta chains across the 666 repertoires, and around 12 million of these chains were shared by at least two donors. Raw reads were error-corrected and collapsed into unique sequences with a nearest-neighbor algorithm that merged closely related sequences to remove PCR and sequencing errors. Alignment of CDR3 sequences to IMGT reference sequences was used to assign V, D and J gene segments. For a sequence to be retained, a match of at least six nucleotides was required to both a V gene segment and a J gene segment. Rearrangements were called productive when the CDR3 lacked stop codons and stayed in frame with V and J; all others were non-productive. Following IMGT convention, CDR3 was defined as the stretch from the second conserved V-encoded cysteine to the conserved J-encoded phenylalanine. The earlier analysis of a few hundred of the donors excluded any sequence lacking an unambiguous match to a single V gene segment. In an earlier analysis of 587 of the donors, V segments were called functional above 56.7% productive rearrangements and were called segregating when the between-donor standard deviation exceeded 5%. A statistical classification framework was developed to diagnose cytomegalovirus status using the catalog of TCR beta chain sequences. A later analysis assigned V and J genes by comparing TCR nucleotide sequences with IMGT/GENE-DB human TR gene sequences. In a later analysis, CDR3 sequences and most-parsimonious VDJ recombination scenarios were assigned using the TCRdist pipeline. A later analysis defined each TCR beta chain by its CDR3 amino acid sequence plus V-gene family, and excluded reads lacking a unique V-gene family. A later analysis removed roughly 590 highly shared, low-generation-probability nucleotide sequences to deal with suspected cross-contamination and a sequencing artifact. In a later analysis, a clonal expansion index for each public chain was calculated from normalized within-repertoire ranks of inferred template counts. Generation probabilities in a later analysis came from a VDJ recombination model fitted to out-of-frame rearrangements, and those results were checked against IGoR. A later analysis scored TCR-TCR, TCR-HLA and TCR-CMV co-occurrence with hypergeometric tests, applying a repertoire-size bias correction to TCR pairs. A later analysis estimated false discovery rates by permuting HLA or CMV assignments 20 times. A later analysis grouped co-occurring TCRs with DBSCAN, adding TCRdist sequence similarity when clustering within HLA-allele-positive subsets. Repertoires with fewer than 30,000 or more than 120,000 public chains, plus five repertoires with anomalous nucleotide sharing, were excluded from co-occurrence clustering. Entries here come from immuneACCESS through TCRdb and include only in-frame sequences with V and J called. Some clones fail to appear in such tables; in the studies checked, an unresolved V gene covers under half of the shortfall, and the cause of the remainder is unknown. The D gene and trimming were derived from the DNA, and the V and J assignments and clone size from that table. This sample gives about 140,000 clones in total; more than 70% of them show up just once. The ten largest clones add up to around 2% of the sample.

V loses 2 bases, J loses 4 bases, and the germline ends lie 9 bases apart. The CDR3 covers 14 residues, taking in both the cysteine and the phenylalanine. Just the 42-base CDR3 DNA is kept, in frame starting at base 1. As encoded in the germline V gene, CDR1 is SNHLY while CDR2 is FYNNEI. The cohort was made up of 666 healthy bone marrow donors. At the time of sampling, all cohort members were nominally healthy, though unrecorded immune exposures were likely present. The donor tested CMV seronegative and was one of the 352 seronegative cohort members. A peripheral blood sample was provided by each donor, and peripheral blood mononuclear cells were used for TCR beta sequencing. Genomic DNA extraction from the blood cell samples was performed with the Qiagen DNeasy Blood Extraction Kit. Results the study describes overall, beyond this receptor: The presence/absence analyses assumed that sequencing depth was roughly uniform across donors, and that assumption may not be true. In a later analysis, most CMV-associated TCR beta chains were found to appear HLA-restricted, with HLA associations seemingly driven largely by CMV exposure. The earlier analysis of about 600 of the donors excluded seventeen rarely observed V segments, including chromosome 9 orphons, because counts were too low. Assigning TCR associations to individual alleles was difficult when HLA alleles, especially DR and DQ, strongly co-occurred. Correlated functional status among segregating V segments might reflect linkage disequilibrium, but an unknown experimental factor could not be ruled out. In a later analysis, the rate of TCR association differed among HLA loci, with DRB1 alleles having the most associated TCRs and HLA-C alleles having the fewest. In a later analysis, several top co-occurrence clusters were reported to appear linked to parvovirus B19, influenza, CMV and Epstein-Barr virus. The study gave a list of under 200 TCR beta chains associated with cytomegalovirus. Compared with the roughly 670-donor mean, donors in an Asian-associated ancestry cluster had fewer N-insertions in productive TCRs, according to a later genetic analysis. Specific HLA alleles were associated with 15,000 to 20,000 TCR beta sequences at a false discovery rate of 0.05 in a later analysis. Most TCR sequences were observed very rarely across donors, whereas some public TCRs were present in many individuals. A further reported finding was that TCR beta sequences accurately predicted the HLA-A and HLA-B alleles for most subjects in the first cohort. A later genetic analysis associated a missense DCLRE1C variant with V-gene and J-gene trimming of TCR beta chains, and an independent cohort replicated the association. The classifier was reported to diagnose cytomegalovirus status with high specificity and sensitivity in both the original cohort and the validation cohort. The authors suggested that the approach could potentially be generalized to other disease states and immunological phenotypes. A later analysis found that HLA-associated TCR beta chains were more clonally expanded and had lower generation probabilities than equally common non-associated chains. Some IMGT-functional V segments, including TRBV6-2 and TRBV6-3, could not be told apart with the 87-base-pair reads, so those segments were excluded. For the cohort, immune exposure information was limited to CMV serostatus. Broadly in line with IMGT annotations, most TCR beta V segments showed up in productive rearrangements about 90% or about 30% of the time in an earlier analysis of approximately 640 of the donors. Because HLA typing was missing for some donors at each locus, association tests included only the typed subset. A few of the identified cytomegalovirus-associated TCR beta chains were confirmed in vitro to be specific for cytomegalovirus antigens. A group of highly shared sequence variants was considered likely to be a technical artifact of the sequencing pipeline. The cohort was sequenced for TCR beta chains only, and without alpha or paired-chain data the features that could be detected were limited.

Input material: PBMCs. The chain was built from TRBV2 and TRBJ1-5, and perhaps TRBD1 as D gene, on 6 matching bases. This receptor was obtained from a man aged 25-45 years in good health and CMV-seronegative. The sequenced DNA is TGTGCCAGCAGTGAAATGGACAGTAATCAGCCCCAGCATTTT. It is translated as CASSEMDSNQPQHF.